Listed below are T cell receptor beta chains from one sample, sequenced in a study of blood T cell repertoires in COVID-19. Produced via immunoSEQ multiplex PCR; TCRdb's table is partial and in-frame only. The sample contains tens of thousands of clones, roughly 85% of which appear only once. The sequencing sample was made of peripheral blood. The origin of the receptors is a woman over 75 with active or convalescent COVID-19. CDR3s include the opening cysteine and the closing phenylalanine or tryptophan.

CDR3 | length | V
CASSLQGFNYGYTF | 14 | TRBV27
CASSGGQGRGGTEAFF | 16 | TRBV10-1
CASSYSWGRSYEQYF | 15 | TRBV6-5
CASSYSRQGYEQYF | 14 | TRBV6-2/TRBV6-3
CASSQFQGNYGYTF | 14 | TRBV16
CASSPQRGAHNSPLHF | 16 | TRBV7-2
CARSFPYPTIRMNTEAFF | 18 | TRBV7-5
CASRGAETGAEKLFF | 15 | TRBV19
CASSPPRQVNYGYTF | 15 | TRBV23-1
CASSQDRGSGASDEQFF | 17 | TRBV4-1
CAISESKGGTEAFF | 14 | TRBV10-3
CASSAGQGRGYTF | 13 | TRBV25-1
CASSRQGAEAFF | 12 | TRBV28
CASSSGGPGVYEQYF | 15 | TRBV7-4
CASSITGGGGYTF | 13 | TRBV19
CASSLRQGAGNTIYF | 15 | TRBV13
CASSVMGGANYGYTF | 15 | TRBV9
CATRDRVGGETQYF | 14 | TRBV15
CASSPGGRQEQYF | 13 | TRBV6-5
CATSRDFTGNQPQHF | 15 | TRBV15
CASSLGQLNTGELFF | 15 | TRBV7-2
CASSQSSGAYNEQFF | 15 | TRBV11-2
CASSGRETDTQYF | 13 | TRBV9
CASSQGQGLTDTQYF | 15 | TRBV3-1/TRBV3-2
CATSTTLAGVYNEQFF | 16 | TRBV24-1
CAWSVWGLSNQPQHF | 15 | TRBV30
CASSPASFYEQYF | 13 | TRBV18
CASRRSGETQYF | 12 | TRBV6-5
CASSAELAGPYNEQFF | 16 | TRBV9
CASSPNPRGLAGHQETQYF | 19 | TRBV6-6
CASSEVTTYNEQFF | 14 | TRBV2
CSAHRDRATDTQYF | 14 | TRBV29-1
CASSLGLAGGPADTQYF | 17 | TRBV7-9
CASTPRGNEQYF | 12 | TRBV6-2/TRBV6-3
CASSRTGVGGYTF | 13 | TRBV28
CASSPHSGGSYNEQFF | 16 | TRBV19
CASSASGTAYNEQFF | 15 | TRBV9
CASSKAGGPGTQYF | 14 | TRBV9
CASSLNRGSYNEQFF | 15 | TRBV7-3
CASSLRQSPGELFF | 14 | TRBV3-1/TRBV3-2
CSAGVGGETQYF | 12 | TRBV29-1
CASSHATGYLTGYTF | 15 | TRBV3-1/TRBV3-2
CASSPPGGPYNEQFF | 15 | TRBV18
CASSVQVAQGAEQYF | 15 | TRBV2
CASSGTGYSYEQYF | 14 | TRBV7-2
CASRDRAGAFF | 11 | TRBV2
CASSSGGRSHEQYF | 14 | TRBV5-1
CASSRTGPRIEQYF | 14 | TRBV6-6
CASSLGIAVKSNEKLFF | 17 | TRBV7-2
CASSPPGEEFSGNTIYF | 17 | TRBV18
CASSPPGHGNEKLFF | 15 | TRBV4-3
CATGLAGGETQYF | 13 | TRBV24-1